These T cell receptor beta chains were read from a single sample in a study of PD-1 blockade in classical Hodgkin lymphoma. Only in-frame clones appear in the TCRdb table, and some are missing; sequencing was by immunoSEQ multiplex PCR. In the table there are around 21,000 clones, approximately 80% of which are singletons. The source was CD8+ T cells from blood, collected before the fourth cycle of nivolumab. These receptors were collected from a human donor with classical Hodgkin lymphoma. CDR3s include the opening cysteine and the closing phenylalanine or tryptophan. The D gene is left open where the match is weak. A row's size may be missing; if present it is once, few, many or a size class.

TRBV9	TRBJ1-2	-	-	CASSATGSYGYTF	TGTGCCAGCAGCGCCACAGGAAGCTATGGCTACACCTTC
TRBV6-5	TRBJ1-2	-	TRBD1	CASSSQGGSDGYTF	TGTGCCAGCAGTTCCCAGGGGGGGAGCGATGGCTACACCTTC
TRBV11-1	TRBJ1-2	once	-	CASSPGTDYYGYTF	TGTGCCAGCAGCCCCGGGACCGACTACTATGGCTACACCTTC
TRBV30	TRBJ2-2	-	TRBD1	CAWDRENTGELFF	TGTGCCTGGGACAGGGAGAACACCGGGGAGCTGTTTTTT
TRBV27	TRBJ2-1	once	-	CASWGHLRSYNEQFF	TGTGCCAGCTGGGGACATCTACGCTCCTACAATGAGCAGTTCTTC
TRBV7-6	TRBJ2-2	-	TRBD2	CASKAGTSDSTGELFF	TGTGCCAGCAAGGCCGGGACTAGCGATAGCACCGGGGAGCTGTTTTTT
TRBV27	TRBJ2-7	-	-	CASSLWRGSSYEQYF	TGTGCCAGCAGTTTATGGCGGGGAAGCTCCTACGAGCAGTACTTC
TRBV2	TRBJ2-3	-	TRBD2	CASSDPLAGGLTDTQYF	TGTGCCAGCAGTGACCCACTAGCGGGGGGCCTCACAGATACGCAGTATTTT
TRBV7-8	TRBJ2-5	once	TRBD1	CASSLETGPVVSQYF	TGTGCCAGCAGCTTAGAGACAGGGCCTGTGGTGTCCCAGTACTTC
TRBV5-1	TRBJ2-7	-	-	CASSLGDQYEQYF	TGCGCCAGCAGCTTGGGGGATCAGTACGAGCAGTACTTC
TRBV11-3	TRBJ2-2	few	TRBD2	CASEIGGTGELFF	TGTGCCAGCGAAATCGGGGGGACCGGGGAGCTGTTTTTT
TRBV28	TRBJ2-2	-	-	CASLGQGWTGELFF	TGTGCCAGCCTGGGGCAGGGATGGACCGGGGAGCTGTTTTTT
TRBV5-5	TRBJ1-5	-	-	CASSLALQGNQPQHF	TGTGCCAGCAGCTTGGCCCTACAGGGTAATCAGCCCCAGCATTTT
TRBV2	TRBJ2-7	-	-	CASKPDSSYEQYF	TGTGCCAGTAAACCGGACAGCTCCTACGAGCAGTACTTC
TRBV7-6	TRBJ1-2	-	-	CASSGQGTGYTF	TGTGCCAGCAGCGGGCAGGGTACCGGCTACACCTTC
TRBV18	TRBJ2-7	-	-	CASSPGLTYEQYF	TGTGCCAGCTCACCGGGACTTACCTACGAGCAGTACTTC
TRBV29-1	TRBJ1-4	once	-	CSVGQDGTNEKLFF	TGCAGCGTTGGCCAGGATGGAACTAATGAAAAACTGTTTTTT
TRBV5-1	TRBJ2-7	-	TRBD1	CASSSRDRGLYEQYF	TGCGCCAGCAGCTCCCGGGACAGGGGGCTATACGAGCAGTACTTC
TRBV19	TRBJ1-1	few	-	CASSWTNTEAFF	TGTGCCAGTAGTTGGACGAACACTGAAGCTTTCTTT
TRBV5-6	TRBJ2-7	-	TRBD2	CASSTPTSGVPYEQYF	TGTGCCAGCAGCACACCTACTAGCGGGGTTCCCTACGAGCAGTACTTC
TRBV7-9	TRBJ2-1	-	TRBD2	CASSPEAGSFYNEQFF	TGTGCCAGCAGCCCAGAAGCGGGGTCGTTCTACAATGAGCAGTTCTTC
TRBV5-1	TRBJ2-3	-	-	CASSPGAYGTDTQYF	TGCGCCAGCTCTCCCGGGGCCTACGGCACAGATACGCAGTATTTT
TRBV19	TRBJ2-3	-	TRBD1	CASSVVPDRGSTDTQYF	TGTGCCAGTAGTGTCGTCCCCGACAGGGGAAGCACAGATACGCAGTATTTT